What follows are 26 T cell receptor beta chains derived from one specimen sequenced in a study of CD8 T cells in ankylosing spondylitis. Findings and caveats of the study: Seven or eight highly homologous variants made up a TCR beta motif, and this motif appeared characteristic of ankylosing spondylitis blood.

TCRdb fed the 5' RACE reads into MiXCR, producing one record per CDR3 protein. The sample carries about 500,000 distinct CDR3 sequences, about 5.4% recorded once. Their specific antigens are unknown. The sequencing input was blood, either unsorted or a sorted T cell fraction (not recorded which). These receptor sequences come from a male donor with ankylosing spondylitis.

This clonotype was counted many times. This chain joins TRBV5-1 and TRBJ2-1; the match to TRBD2 covers 12 bases. CDR3 length: 18 residues. The V gene end was trimmed by 0 bases and the J gene end by 3 bases; junction bases not matched to a gene: 7. Germline CDR1 SGHRS, CDR2 YFSETQ. CDR3 region: CASSLASSGGARYNEQFF. CDR3 nucleotides: TGCGCCAGCAGCTTGGCGTCTAGCGGGGGGGCCCGCTACAATGAGCAGTTCTTC.

The V call is TRBV4-2, the J call TRBJ2-1; no firm D call. Trimming pared 3 bases from V and 3 bases from J, leaving 18 bases between. The germline gives CDR1 LGHNA, CDR2 YNFKEQ. CDR3 size: 17 residues. The CDR3 here is CASSHEELTPRYNEQFF. DNA for the CDR3: TGTGCCAGCAGCCACGAGGAGCTAACCCCCCGCTACAATGAGCAGTTCTTC.

This clonotype came up many times. This chain connects TRBV12-3 or TRBV12-4 to TRBJ1-3, with D uncertain. Deletions cut 5 bases from V and 7 bases from J, with 12 bases between. There are 13 residues in the CDR3. The CDR3 DNA sequence: TGTGCCAGCAGTAGGTTTGGAGGGAACACCATATATTTT. Residues: CASSRFGGNTIYF.

J is TRBJ2-7 and V is TRBV5-1, with 12 bases matching TRBD2. V shed 1 base and J 3 bases; nucleotides not matched to a gene: 5. The CDR3 runs to 16 residues. CDR1 is SGHRS, CDR2 YFSETQ, per germline. The CDR3 reads CASSLTSGGPNYEQYF. As DNA, the CDR3 is TGCGCCAGCAGCTTGACTAGCGGGGGGCCAAACTACGAGCAGTACTTC.

The table lists this clonotype with many counts. This chain connects TRBV6-5 to TRBJ1-1, with D unclear. V lost 2 bases to trimming and J lost 5 bases, with 12 bases between them. The CDR3 covers 14 residues. Germline lookup yields CDR1 MNHEY and CDR2 SVGAGI. In DNA form, the CDR3 reads TGTGCCAGCAGTTACCTGGGCGCGAGGACTGAAGCTTTCTTT. Its translation: CASSYLGARTEAFF.

Ten or more counts support this clonotype. The chain recombines TRBV4-3 with TRBJ1-6, with D tentatively TRBD1 (5 bases). This CDR3 has 15 residues. Germline CDR1 LGHNA, CDR2 YSLEER. V lost 0 bases, J lost 5 bases, and 8 bases lay in between. CDR3 nucleotides: TGCGCCAGCAGCCAAGATGGGGCGAATAATTCACCCCTCCACTTT. Encoded protein: CASSQDGANNSPLHF.

At least ten counts were recorded for this clonotype. The V and J genes are TRBV12-3 or TRBV12-4 and TRBJ2-7; 7 nucleotides match TRBD2. The CDR3 is 14 residues long. The trim removed 4 bases at V and 3 bases at J, leaving 6 bases unmatched. The CDR3 here is CASSYAGAYYEQYF. CDR3 nucleotides: TGTGCCAGCAGTTACGCGGGAGCCTACTACGAGCAGTACTTC.

This clonotype was picked up many times. J is TRBJ2-7 and V is TRBV20-1; D is tentatively TRBD1 or TRBD2 (6 bases each). The CDR3 is 15 amino acids. Per the germline V gene, CDR1 is DFQATT and CDR2 is SNEGSKA (reference sequence). V was cut by 7 bases and J by 5 bases, with 24 bases left in between. The CDR3 nucleotides are TGCAGTGTCAAAGGGGGGTGGGGGTTCGCCGACGAGCAGTACTTC. The encoded protein is CSVKGGWGFADEQYF.

This clonotype was counted ten times or more. CDR3 amino acids: CASSLSPKLEQYF. CDR3 nucleotides: TGTGCCAGCAGTTTGTCCCCTAAGCTCGAGCAGTACTTC. The chain uses TRBV12-3 or TRBV12-4 and TRBJ2-7, with D hard to call. The CDR3 runs 13 residues. V was pared by 3 bases and J by 6 bases, with 12 bases between.

This clonotype was found many times. The rearrangement joins TRBV7-2 to TRBJ1-1; D not resolved. Germline V gene data show CDR1 as SGHTA and CDR2 as FQGNSA. Trimming left V 6 bases short and J 1 base short, with 15 bases between. The CDR3 contains 15 residues. The CDR3 loop reads CASRIRRNTNTEAFF. The DNA for the CDR3 is TGTGCCAGCAGGATACGACGAAATACGAACACTGAAGCTTTCTTT.

This clonotype showed up many times. The chain has TRBV7-9 and TRBJ1-4; D is unclear. This CDR3 comprises 14 residues. Germline CDR1 SEHNR, CDR2 FQNEAQ (reference sequence). The germline V and J ends were trimmed by 5 bases and 4 bases, with 11 bases remaining between them. The CDR3 protein is CASSPRSGNEKLFF. CDR3 sequence (DNA): TGTGCCAGCAGCCCGCGGTCGGGTAATGAAAAACTGTTTTTT.

This clonotype was seen many times. The chain joins TRBV5-1 to TRBJ2-7, with a weak D call TRBD1 (7 bases). Trimming left V 1 base short and J 0 bases short, with 11 bases between. The germline V gene has CDR1 SGHRS and CDR2 YFSETQ. The CDR3 sequence is 15 residues long. The CDR3 region has the DNA TGCGCCAGCAGCTTGCGCGGGGACAGCTCCTACGAGCAGTACTTC. Protein: CASSLRGDSSYEQYF.

Ten or more counts support this clonotype. The V and J genes are TRBV12-3 or TRBV12-4 and TRBJ2-2; D call uncertain. Trimming left V 6 bases short and J 5 bases short, with 7 bases between. The CDR3 spans 12 residues. CDR3 sequence (DNA): TGTGCCAGCAGCGAACAGACCGGGGAGCTGTTTTTT. This gives the protein CASSEQTGELFF.

This clonotype was seen a handful of times. The chain is built from TRBV2 and TRBJ1-5; D is undetermined. Between the trimmed V and J ends, which lost 1 base and 6 bases, there was a span of 4 bases. This CDR3 has 12 residues. Germline values: CDR1 SNHLY, CDR2 FYNNEI. Written as DNA, the CDR3 is TGTGCCAGCAGTGAAGGTAGTCAGCCCCAGCATTTT. It specifies CASSEGSQPQHF.

This clonotype was observed at least ten times. The chain is built from TRBV18 and TRBJ1-5; D unclear. The CDR3 length is 13 residues. Germline V gene sequence: CDR1 KGHSH, CDR2 LQKENI. V gave up 3 bases and J gave up 11 bases, with 14 bases separating them. The CDR3 region has the DNA TGTGCCAGCTCACCCGGACCGGCGGGGACCCAGCATTTT. Translated, it gives CASSPGPAGTQHF. Combining the CDR3 with reference TRBV18 and TRBJ1-5 gives the whole variable domain NAGVMQNPRHLVRRRGQEARLRCSPMKGHSHVYWYRQLPEEGLKFMVYLQKENIIDESGMPKERFSAEFPKEGPSILRIQQVVRGDSAAYFCASSPGPAGTQHFGDGTRLSIL.

This clonotype was counted at least ten times. The chain joins TRBV20-1 to TRBJ1-2, with 11 nucleotides matching TRBD1. Germline lookup yields CDR1 DFQATT and CDR2 SNEGSKA (reference sequence). Trimming at V came to 8 bases and at J to 6 bases, leaving 11 bases not matched to a gene. The CDR3 length is 14 residues. This CDR3 reads CSLKPRDRGDGYTF. CDR3 coding DNA: TGCAGTCTAAAGCCCCGGGACAGGGGGGATGGCTACACCTTC.

This clonotype has a count of ten or more. V is TRBV12-3 or TRBV12-4 and J is TRBJ2-5, with D perhaps matching TRBD2 (6 bases). This CDR3 contains 15 residues. The V end lost 2 bases, the J end lost 5 bases, and 15 bases lay between the germline ends. In DNA, the CDR3 is TGTGCCAGCAGTTTAAGCCGCGGGGTTGAGGAGACCCAGTACTTC. Its translation: CASSLSRGVEETQYF.

This clonotype was observed a handful of times. This chain uses TRBV6-5 with TRBJ2-7, with a tentative D call TRBD2 (5 bases). The germline V gene has CDR1 MNHEY and CDR2 SVGAGI. The V and J ends lost 3 bases and 0 bases respectively, with 12 bases between them. This CDR3 is 15 amino acids long. The CDR3 region has the DNA TGTGCCAGCAGTTATCTCCGAGGGAGCTCCTACGAGCAGTACTTC. This codes for CASSYLRGSSYEQYF.

The rearrangement uses TRBV28 and TRBJ2-7; a possible D gene is TRBD1 (5 bases). In germline, CDR1 is MDHEN, CDR2 SYDVKM. With 1 base removed from V and 0 bases from J, the gap between germline ends came to 10 bases. The CDR3 loop spans 15 amino acids. CDR3 in amino acids: CASSLLGPSSYEQYF. The CDR3 DNA follows: TGTGCCAGCAGTTTATTGGGGCCGAGCTCCTACGAGCAGTACTTC. The entire variable domain, with the rest obtained from reference TRBV28 and TRBJ2-7, is as follows: DVKVTQSSRYLVKRTGEKVFLECVQDMDHENMFWYRQDPGLGLRLIYFSYDVKMKEKGDIPEGYSVSREKKERFSLILESASTNQTSMYLCASSLLGPSSYEQYFGPGTRLTVT.

The chain combines TRBV12-5 with TRBJ1-1; possibly TRBD1 for D (5 bases). The CDR3 totals 13 residues. Germline V CDR1 and CDR2: LGHNT, FRNRAP. With 8 bases removed from V and 5 bases from J, the gap between germline ends came to 15 bases. The CDR3 spells CASMLREGTEAFF. In DNA form, the CDR3 reads TGTGCTAGTATGTTGAGAGAGGGGACTGAAGCTTTCTTT.

The genes are TRBV7-9 and TRBJ2-5; D is perhaps TRBD1 (5 bases). CDR1 SEHNR and CDR2 FQNEAQ come from the germline V gene (reference sequence). V was pared by 5 bases and J by 5 bases, with 21 bases between. CDR3 length: 16 residues. CDR3 bases: TGTGCCAGCAGCCCACCCCCCCCAGGGTCGGTTGAGACCCAGTACTTC. Translated, it gives CASSPPPPGSVETQYF.

The table lists this clonotype with a few counts. The chain recombines TRBV15 with TRBJ1-1; 7 nucleotides match TRBD1. Germline CDR1 reads LNHNV; CDR2 reads YYDKDF (reference sequence). With V trimmed by 3 bases and J by 1 base, 5 bases remained unmatched. This CDR3 comprises 15 residues. This CDR3 reads CATSSGNRGNTEAFF. In nucleotides, the CDR3 is TGTGCCACCAGCAGTGGCAACAGGGGGAACACTGAAGCTTTCTTT. Full variable domain (remainder filled in from reference TRBV15 and TRBJ1-1): DAMVIQNPRYQVTQFGKPVTLSCSQTLNHNVMYWYQQKSSQAPKLLFHYYDKDFNNEADTPDNFQSRRPNTSFCFLDIRSPGLGDTAMYLCATSSGNRGNTEAFFGQGTRLTVV.

The table lists this clonotype with many counts. V is TRBV12-3 or TRBV12-4 and J is TRBJ2-1, with TRBD1 matching 8 bases. The length of the CDR3 is 13 residues. V trimming: 8 bases; J trimming: 5 bases; junction bases outside the gene matches: 5. The CDR3 spells CASAGQGDNEQFF. For the CDR3, the DNA is TGTGCCAGCGCCGGACAGGGTGACAATGAGCAGTTCTTC.

This clonotype was seen a handful of times. The rearrangement links TRBV28 to TRBJ2-7; 8 bases line up with TRBD2. CDR1 is MDHEN and CDR2 is SYDVKM in the germline V gene. The CDR3 consists of 15 residues. The V gene end was trimmed by 2 bases and the J gene end by 0 bases; junction bases not matched to a gene: 3. The CDR3 region is CASSLAGGVSYEQYF. The CDR3 DNA is TGTGCCAGCAGTTTAGCGGGGGGCGTCTCCTACGAGCAGTACTTC.

The J gene is TRBJ2-5, the V gene TRBV4-3; D possibly corresponds to TRBD2 (7 bases). Germline CDR1 and CDR2: LGHNA and YSLEER. The CDR3 covers 14 residues. V was clipped by 1 base and J by 5 bases, with 11 bases between them. This chain's CDR3 is CASSQGAGAETQYF. The CDR3 coding sequence is TGCGCCAGCAGCCAAGGGGCGGGGGCGGAGACCCAGTACTTC.

Comments on this clonotype: A junction boundary mismatches the germline segment, possibly from a read error. The gene calls are TRBV5-6 and TRBJ1-1; D unclear. Germline assignment: CDR1 SGHDT and CDR2 YYEEEE. This CDR3 spans 14 amino acids. Here the CDR3 DNA reads TGTGCCATCAGCCCCGACCCCCTTCACCCTGAAGCTTTCTTT. As protein: CAISPDPLHPEAFF.